Shown below are 3 T cell receptor beta chains from a single sample sequenced in a study of blood T cell repertoires in COVID-19. TCRdb's table, derived via immunoSEQ multiplex PCR, lists solely in-frame clones and lacks some. The top ten hold less than 7.5% of the sample, which has over 120,000 clones, around 80% seen once. Material: PBMCs or T cells enriched from blood (not recorded which). Every receptor here comes from a woman in her 50s who had recovered from COVID-19.

In this sample, this clone turned up once. The V call is TRBV12-2, the J call TRBJ2-7; the table's D gene call, TRBD2, was not cross checked with the DNA. TRBV12-2 counts as a pseudogene. This CDR3 has 14 residues. CDR3: CASRSPDRSYEQYV. CDR3 coding DNA: TGTGCAAGTCGCTCACCTGATCGGTCCTACGAGCAGTACGTC.

This clone showed up just a few times. The chain combines TRBV7-2 with TRBJ2-1, with D perhaps matching TRBD2 (6 bases). The CDR3 length is 16 residues. V was cut by 6 bases and J by 7 bases, with 22 bases left in between. Germline V gene lookup returns CDR1 SGHTA and CDR2 FQGNSA. As DNA, the CDR3 is TGTGCCAGCAGGTTAAGTCGGGACCCGGGGGAAAATGAGCAGTTCTTC. It encodes CASRLSRDPGENEQFF.

This chain joins TRBV2 and TRBJ2-7, with D unresolved. The ends were cut back, 4 bases at V and 7 bases at J, with 8 bases in the middle. The V gene's germline CDR1 is SNHLY and CDR2 FYNNEI. There are 11 residues in the CDR3. The CDR3 DNA follows: TGTGCCAGCAGTGTCTTGAGGGAGCAGTACGTC. Amino acid sequence: CASSVLREQYV.